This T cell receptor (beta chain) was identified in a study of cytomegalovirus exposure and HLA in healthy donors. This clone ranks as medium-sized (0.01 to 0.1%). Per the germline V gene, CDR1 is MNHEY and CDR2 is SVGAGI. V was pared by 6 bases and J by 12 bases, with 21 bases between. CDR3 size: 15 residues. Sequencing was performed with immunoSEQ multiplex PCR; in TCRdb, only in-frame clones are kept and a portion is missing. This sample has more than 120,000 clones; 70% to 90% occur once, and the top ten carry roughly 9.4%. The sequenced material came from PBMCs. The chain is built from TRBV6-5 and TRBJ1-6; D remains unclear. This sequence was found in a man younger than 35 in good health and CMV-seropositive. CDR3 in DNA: TGTGCCAGCAGCCGAATATCTGGCCCGACGGGACCCCTCCACTTT. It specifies CASSRISGPTGPLHF.